This is a list of T cell receptor beta chains from one sample in a study of PD-L1 blockade in urothelial cancer. The data were produced by immunoSEQ multiplex PCR, yet TCRdb's version contains in-frame clones alone and is incomplete. In the table there are some 110,000 clones, less than 95% of which are singletons. The sample consisted of PBMCs, taken around atezolizumab (anti-PD-L1) treatment. The receptors come from a man between 60 and 75 years old with urothelial cancer. The CDR3 runs from the conserved cysteine through the conserved F or W. Clone size is shown for a subset of rows, as once, few, many or a class of expanded clone.

J: TRBJ2-5
V: TRBV2
length: 14
size: .
CDR3: CASGGDSPPETQYF

J: TRBJ1-5
V: TRBV4-3
length: 19
size: .
CDR3: CASSQGHSKPGQQNQPQHF

J: TRBJ2-2
V: TRBV5-1
length: 18
size: .
CDR3: CASSYFQPAGGGTGELFF

J: TRBJ1-1
V: TRBV5-1
length: 14
size: .
CDR3: CASSPIQYPTEAFF

J: TRBJ1-5
V: TRBV11-2
length: 13
size: .
CDR3: CASSLGEDQPQHF

J: TRBJ1-1
V: TRBV7-3
length: 20
size: .
CDR3: CASSLGGSGAWRSEGTEAFF

J: TRBJ2-1
V: TRBV28
length: 15
size: .
CDR3: CASSLWSTSSGEQFF

J: TRBJ2-3
V: TRBV28
length: 14
size: .
CDR3: CASSPRGSTDTQYF

J: TRBJ2-2
V: TRBV19
length: 14
size: .
CDR3: CASIDTSNTGELFF

J: TRBJ1-6
V: TRBV9
length: 16
size: .
CDR3: CASSVGQGATNSPLHF

J: TRBJ2-7
V: TRBV5-1
length: 15
size: .
CDR3: CASSSQGVSPYEQYF

J: TRBJ1-5
V: TRBV19
length: 17
size: .
CDR3: CASSPRTVSYSNQPQHF

J: TRBJ1-4
V: TRBV11-2
length: 15
size: .
CDR3: CASSLSFVANEKLFF

J: TRBJ2-5
V: TRBV7-2
length: 13
size: .
CDR3: CASSRSRQETQYF

J: TRBJ1-1
V: TRBV19
length: 16
size: .
CDR3: CASSNPRTARGTEAFF

J: TRBJ1-6
V: TRBV7-8
length: 15
size: few
CDR3: CASSLGQGANSPLHF

J: TRBJ1-1
V: TRBV6-5
length: 12
size: .
CDR3: CASNGQGAEAFF

J: TRBJ1-1
V: TRBV10-3
length: 13
size: .
CDR3: CAIRDRVGTEAFF

J: TRBJ2-3
V: TRBV30
length: 15
size: .
CDR3: CAWTLGGGSTDTQYF

J: TRBJ2-2
V: TRBV9
length: 14
size: .
CDR3: CASRLADNTGELFF

J: TRBJ1-5
V: TRBV30
length: 14
size: .
CDR3: CAWTGTNSNQPQHF

J: TRBJ2-4
V: TRBV5-1
length: 14
size: .
CDR3: CASTQDRGGNIQYF

J: TRBJ2-6
V: TRBV23-1
length: 17
size: .
CDR3: CARHPQDTSSGANVLTF

J: TRBJ1-5
V: TRBV6-1
length: 15
size: .
CDR3: CASRDSGTSNQPQHF

J: TRBJ2-7
V: TRBV30
length: 14
size: .
CDR3: CAWGTGQPPYEQYF

J: TRBJ2-1
V: TRBV11-2
length: 16
size: .
CDR3: CASSSRAGGAYNEQFF

J: TRBJ1-1
V: TRBV19
length: 14
size: .
CDR3: CASSISGVNTEAFF

J: TRBJ2-3
V: TRBV10-3
length: 15
size: .
CDR3: CAISEPQGGTDTQYF

J: TRBJ2-5
V: TRBV7-3
length: 15
size: .
CDR3: CASSPRLAGVETQYF

J: TRBJ1-1
V: TRBV10-2
length: 13
size: .
CDR3: CASAGQENTEAFF

J: TRBJ2-1
V: TRBV5-1
length: 16
size: .
CDR3: CASSNLGPGLSNEQFF

J: TRBJ1-4
V: TRBV19
length: 15
size: .
CDR3: CASSVNRGANEKLFF

J: TRBJ2-7
V: TRBV4-1
length: 14
size: once
CDR3: CASSSGQGPTEQYF

J: TRBJ2-2
V: TRBV28
length: 16
size: .
CDR3: CASSAPGQGAAGELFF

J: TRBJ2-2
V: TRBV6-1
length: 13
size: .
CDR3: CASSEQGPGELFF

J: TRBJ2-4
V: TRBV19
length: 14
size: .
CDR3: CASSMEGTKNIQYF

J: TRBJ2-5
V: TRBV5-4
length: 15
size: .
CDR3: CASTPQRGAGETQYF

J: TRBJ1-2
V: TRBV5-6
length: 13
size: .
CDR3: CASSQIGQGGHTF

J: TRBJ2-5
V: TRBV29-1
length: 13
size: .
CDR3: CSVRTGGEETQYF

J: TRBJ1-4
V: TRBV28
length: 14
size: .
CDR3: CASRQGGLNEKLFF

J: TRBJ2-7
V: TRBV5-1
length: 14
size: .
CDR3: CASSPGQGAYEQYF

J: TRBJ1-2
V: TRBV7-2
length: 15
size: .
CDR3: CASRRDSILGYGYTF

J: TRBJ2-1
V: TRBV28
length: 15
size: .
CDR3: CASRAGVGSYNEQFF

J: TRBJ2-2
V: TRBV7-2
length: 17
size: .
CDR3: CASSFEPGTGRSGELFF

J: TRBJ2-2
V: TRBV7-2
length: 13
size: .
CDR3: CASSSPNTGELFF

J: TRBJ2-3
V: TRBV5-4
length: 16
size: .
CDR3: CASSLAGGQGTDTQYF

J: TRBJ2-5
V: TRBV5-4
length: 14
size: .
CDR3: CASSEADSHETQYF

J: TRBJ1-2
V: TRBV7-2
length: 14
size: .
CDR3: CASSLWGLNYGYTF

J: TRBJ2-1
V: TRBV7-2
length: 18
size: .
CDR3: CASSPGTSGRGSYNEQFF

J: TRBJ2-7
V: TRBV10-1
length: 12
size: once
CDR3: CASSPGSYEQYF

J: TRBJ1-2
V: TRBV9
length: 15
size: .
CDR3: CASSVGQGFPYGYTF

J: TRBJ2-4
V: TRBV19
length: 11
size: .
CDR3: CASSKAGGQYF

J: TRBJ2-7
V: TRBV4-1
length: 17
size: .
CDR3: CASSRDPADRGTYEQYF